Following are 15 T cell receptor beta chains from one sample sequenced in a study of shared clonotypes between healthy human individuals. Terminally differentiated effector memory CD45RA+ cells were excluded by CCR7 positive selection of CD45RO-negative cells. Some clones are missing from TCRdb's copy, which holds only in-frame ones; the method was immunoSEQ multiplex PCR. The sample holds roughly 1,800,000 clones, about 95% seen once. Sequencing was done on a sample of naive CD8+ T cells sorted from blood. These receptors came from a man aged 18 to 30 in good health.

The chain combines TRBV11-2 with TRBJ2-7; no clear D gene. CDR1 and CDR2 from the germline V gene are SGHAT and FQNNGV. The CDR3 totals 16 residues. Trimming took off 5 bases at V and 2 bases at J, with 19 bases between the two ends. This CDR3 reads CASSGEVLPAPYEQYF. The CDR3 DNA is TGTGCCAGCAGCGGAGAGGTCCTGCCCGCCCCCTACGAGCAGTACTTC.

This chain links TRBV6-6 with TRBJ1-1; the D is unclear. Looked up from germline, CDR1 is MNHNY and CDR2 is SVGAGI (reference sequence). This CDR3 region has 16 residues. V dropped 2 bases and J dropped 0 bases, with 13 bases sitting between them. CDR3 protein: CASSYEAHRMNTEAFF. CDR3 bases: TGTGCCAGCAGTTACGAAGCCCACCGGATGAACACTGAAGCTTTCTTT.

The chain couples TRBV4-1 to TRBJ2-5; 10 nucleotides agree with TRBD2. CDR1 MGHRA and CDR2 YSYEKL come from the germline V gene. This CDR3 has 16 amino acids. V shed 4 bases, J shed 2 bases, and the junction held 7 bases outside the gene matches. CDR3 residues: CASSRRLAGEQETQYF. As DNA, the CDR3 is TGCGCCAGCAGCCGACGACTAGCGGGTGAACAAGAGACCCAGTACTTC.

This clone has a handful of counts. At one of its ends the junction is not consistent with the germline gene, which may arise from a read error. V gene TRBV30 combines with J gene TRBJ1-2; 9 nucleotides match TRBD1. The CDR3 length is 11 residues. The germline CDR1 and CDR2 sequences are GTSNPN and SVGIG (reference sequence). The CDR3 DNA follows: TGTGTCTGGGACAGGGATTATGGCTACACCTTC. Amino acid sequence: CVWDRDYGYTF.

This chain joins TRBV7-9 and TRBJ1-2; D might be TRBD1 (5 bases). Germline assignment: CDR1 SEHNR and CDR2 FQNEAQ (reference sequence). The V end was cut by 6 bases, the J end by 10 bases, with 27 bases between. There are 16 residues in the CDR3. DNA of the CDR3: TGTGCCAGCAGTAGTTTCTCCGGGACGGCCGGAGATGACTACACCTTC. Translated, it gives CASSSFSGTAGDDYTF.

J is TRBJ1-1 and V is TRBV2; 10 bases fit TRBD1. Unmatched junction bases numbered 13, after V lost 2 bases and J lost 10 bases. The CDR3 has 16 residues. The germline CDR1 and CDR2 sequences are SNHLY and FYNNEI. The CDR3 is CASSESTGGLDVGAFF. DNA for the CDR3: TGTGCCAGCAGTGAATCGACAGGGGGCCTTGACGTGGGAGCTTTCTTT.

The chain carries TRBV7-8 and TRBJ2-5; 7 bases match TRBD1. CDR3 size: 14 residues. The V segment lost 6 bases and the J segment 1 base; nucleotides outside the gene matches: 5. CDR1 and CDR2 from the germline V gene are SGHVS and FQNEAQ. The CDR3 reads CASRQRTGQETQYF. CDR3 coding DNA: TGTGCCAGCAGGCAACGGACAGGCCAAGAGACCCAGTACTTC.

V is TRBV4-3 and J is TRBJ2-3; D unclear. This CDR3 region has 14 residues. The V gene's germline CDR1 is LGHNA and CDR2 YSLEER. V lost 2 bases and J lost 6, with 12 bases in between. CDR3 DNA: TGCGCCAGCAGCCAATTGGGTAGCTCGGATACGCAGTATTTT. Protein product: CASSQLGSSDTQYF.

The V gene is TRBV2, the J gene TRBJ1-5; D possibly corresponds to TRBD1 (5 bases). The germline V gene encodes CDR1 SNHLY and CDR2 FYNNEI. The length of the CDR3 is 15 residues. The V end lost 3 bases, the J end lost 4 bases, and 13 bases lay between the germline ends. The CDR3 bases are TGTGCCAGCAGTGATACCGGGGGAGGGAATCAGCCCCAGCATTTT. Amino acids: CASSDTGGGNQPQHF.

A single count supports this clone. Within the sample, other DNA sequences also encode this same CDR3. This chain uses TRBV19 with TRBJ1-2; TRBD1 is a possible D gene (6 bases). CDR1 LNHDA and CDR2 SQIVND come from the germline V gene (reference sequence). Trimming stripped 1 base from V and 6 bases from J, with 6 bases between. CDR3 length: 12 residues. The CDR3 is CASSIAGDGYTF. CDR3 nucleotides: TGTGCCAGTAGTATAGCAGGGGATGGCTACACCTTC.

The V and J genes are TRBV2 and TRBJ2-7; 12 positions agree with TRBD2. The CDR3 covers 17 residues. V lost 4 bases and J lost 1; bases outside the gene matches: 8. The V gene's germline CDR1 is SNHLY and CDR2 FYNNEI. The CDR3 loop is CASSVARLAGASYEQYF. The DNA of the CDR3 is TGTGCCAGCAGTGTGGCTAGACTAGCGGGAGCATCCTACGAGCAGTACTTC.

The rearrangement joins TRBV5-4 to TRBJ1-2; no firm D call. CDR3 length: 15 amino acids. CDR1 and CDR2 from the germline V gene are SGHNT and YYREEE (reference sequence). The V end lost 3 bases, the J end lost 7 bases, and 19 bases lay between the germline ends. DNA of the CDR3: TGTGCCAGCAGCTCCGTCGGACTGATGGGGATTGGCTACACCTTC. This sequence encodes CASSSVGLMGIGYTF.

The rearrangement joins TRBV28 to TRBJ2-7, with 11 nucleotides matching TRBD1. The germline CDR1 and CDR2 sequences are MDHEN and SYDVKM. This CDR3 comprises 15 residues. V shed 4 bases and J 3 bases; nucleotides not matched to a gene: 5. The CDR3 DNA reads as TGTGCCAGCAGTTCCGGACAGGGGGCTTTCTACGAGCAGTACTTC. It yields the protein CASSSGQGAFYEQYF.

The chain links TRBV19 to TRBJ1-5; D is unresolved. Germline CDR1 LNHDA, CDR2 SQIVND (reference sequence). The germline V and J ends were trimmed by 3 bases and 0 bases, with 9 bases remaining between them. The CDR3 covers 15 residues. CDR3 loop: CASSINGDSNQPQHF. CDR3 DNA: TGTGCCAGTAGTATTAACGGGGATAGCAATCAGCCCCAGCATTTT.

The rearrangement uses TRBV10-2 and TRBJ2-5, with 12 bases lining up with TRBD2. The V and J ends lost 6 bases and 5 bases, in that order; junction bases with no gene match: 4. The germline V gene encodes CDR1 WSHSY and CDR2 SAAADI. There are 14 residues in the CDR3. CDR3 DNA sequence: TGCGCCAGCAGGCCTAGCGGGGGGGCGGAGACCCAGTACTTC. It is translated as CASRPSGGAETQYF.